The 18 T cell receptor beta chains below all came from one sample that was sequenced in a study of CD8+CD57+ T cells in acquired aplastic anemia. For CDR3 and TCR beta VDJ profiling, genomic DNA was the template used. TCRdb ran MiXCR on the reads and lists one entry per CDR3 protein. The sample records roughly 160,000 distinct CDR3 sequences, roughly 63% being singletons. The sequenced sample was sorted CD4+, CD8+, or CD8+CD57+ T cells (not recorded which) from PBMCs. All receptors come from a human donor in good health.

The rearrangement uses TRBV9 and TRBJ2-7, with 13 bases that match TRBD2. The V gene end was trimmed by 3 bases and the J gene end by 6 bases; junction bases not matched to a gene: 12. The CDR3 consists of 17 residues. Germline lookup yields CDR1 SGDLS and CDR2 YYNGEE. CDR3 sequence (DNA): TGTGCCAGCAGCGGATCTACTAGCGGGAGGGCCGTGGGCGAGCAGTACTTC. Amino acids: CASSGSTSGRAVGEQYF.

This clonotype was seen only once. The V call is TRBV20-1, the J call TRBJ1-3; maybe TRBD1 (6 bases). CDR3 length: 12 amino acids. V was clipped by 5 bases and J by 4 bases, with 9 bases between them. Germline V lookup: CDR1 DFQATT, CDR2 SNEGSKA (reference sequence). Written as DNA, the CDR3 is TGCAGTGCTTCACAGGGAGGAAACACCATATATTTT. This codes for CSASQGGNTIYF.

This rearrangement joins TRBV20-1 to TRBJ2-7, with a possible D match to TRBD1 (5 bases). Trimming pared 2 bases from V and 2 bases from J, leaving 13 bases between. CDR1 and CDR2 from the germline V gene are DFQATT and SNEGSKA (reference sequence). The CDR3 is 14 amino acids. Written as DNA, the CDR3 is TGCAGTGCTAGAAGGGGCCAGGCTACCTACGAGCAGTACTTC. Encoded protein: CSARRGQATYEQYF.

The CDR3 coding sequence is TGTGCCAGCCAGGGTCAGGCACATAACAATCAGCCCCAGCATTTT. It codes for CASQGQAHNNQPQHF. This chain connects TRBV7-2 to TRBJ1-5; D may be TRBD1 (5 bases). The V gene lost 8 bases and the J gene lost 3 bases, with 17 bases spanning the gap. CDR1 and CDR2 (germline): SGHTA, FQGNSA. CDR3 length: 15 amino acids.

This clonotype was seen at least ten times. This sequence joins TRBV5-6 and TRBJ1-5; D is perhaps TRBD1 (5 bases). CDR1 is SGHDT and CDR2 is YYEEEE in the germline V gene. Trimming cost V 1 base and J 8 bases, with 13 bases left between them. The CDR3 is made up of 14 amino acids. The CDR3 is CASSLFLGVEPQHF. The DNA for the CDR3 is TGTGCCAGCAGCTTGTTTCTGGGGGTCGAGCCCCAGCATTTT.

The V gene is TRBV24-1, the J gene TRBJ1-5; no firm D call. Trimming cost V 5 bases and J 10 bases, with 14 bases left between them. The CDR3 spans 13 residues. In germline, CDR1 is KGHDR, CDR2 SFDVKD. CDR3 sequence (DNA): TGTGCCACCAGTGCGCGAAGCGGAGGCCCCCAGCATTTT. It codes for CATSARSGGPQHF.

V and J are TRBV24-1 and TRBJ2-2, with TRBD2 as a possible D gene (5 bases). From germline, CDR1 is KGHDR and CDR2 SFDVKD. The ends were cut back, 3 bases at V and 7 bases at J, with 11 bases in the middle. The CDR3 consists of 14 residues. CDR3 region: CATSDQTRNGELFF. The DNA for the CDR3 is TGTGCCACCAGTGATCAAACTAGGAACGGGGAGCTGTTTTTT.

The chain combines TRBV10-3 with TRBJ2-1; 7 bases are shared with TRBD2. The J segment lost 5 bases and the V segment lost 3 bases, leaving 7 bases of the junction unmatched. This CDR3 spans 15 amino acids. Per the germline V gene, CDR1 is ENHRY and CDR2 is SYGVKD. The CDR3 sequence: CAISDYGTKDNEQFF. Here the CDR3 DNA reads TGTGCCATCAGTGACTATGGGACTAAGGACAATGAGCAGTTCTTC.

This clonotype was seen ten or more times. The chain is built from TRBV19 and TRBJ2-1; D is unresolved. V lost 5 bases to trimming and J lost 6 bases, with 8 bases between them. The germline V gene encodes CDR1 LNHDA and CDR2 SQIVND (reference sequence). The CDR3 contains 12 residues. CDR3 region: CASSPMGNEQFF. The CDR3, as DNA: TGTGCCAGTAGTCCCATGGGCAATGAGCAGTTCTTC.

This sequence joins TRBV10-3 and TRBJ2-3; D may match TRBD1 or TRBD2 (5 bases each). This CDR3 has 13 amino acids. Trimming removed 4 bases at V and 3 bases at J, with 8 bases between. In germline, CDR1 is ENHRY, CDR2 SYGVKD. The CDR3 bases are TGTGCCATCAGTGTCAGGGAGACAGATACGCAGTATTTT. This sequence encodes CAISVRETDTQYF.

The rearrangement uses TRBV6-5 and TRBJ1-3; no definite D call. Trimming pared 5 bases from V and 9 bases from J, leaving 20 bases between. Looked up from germline, CDR1 is MNHEY and CDR2 is SVGAGI. The CDR3 has 15 residues. The CDR3 loop reads CASSQKRRTAGTIYF. The DNA of the CDR3 is TGTGCCAGCAGTCAAAAAAGACGAACAGCGGGCACCATATATTTT.

V usage is TRBV5-1 and J usage is TRBJ1-3; weak D call: TRBD1 (6 bases). Germline V gene sequence: CDR1 SGHRS, CDR2 YFSETQ. V lost 0 bases and J 4 bases, leaving 11 bases between the germline ends. The CDR3 covers 15 residues. The CDR3 protein is CASSLARGQGNTIYF. The CDR3 nucleotides read TGCGCCAGCAGCTTGGCCCGGGGGCAAGGAAACACCATATATTTT. Full variable domain (rest looked up from reference TRBV5-1 and TRBJ1-3): KAGVTQTPRYLIKTRGQQVTLSCSPISGHRSVSWYQQTPGQGLQFLFEYFSETQRNKGNFPGRFSGRQFSNSRSEMNVSTLELGDSALYLCASSLARGQGNTIYFGEGSWLTVV.

The chain combines TRBV2 with TRBJ2-5; 8 nucleotides line up with TRBD1. The germline V gene has CDR1 SNHLY and CDR2 FYNNEI. The CDR3 has 14 residues. V dropped 6 bases and J dropped 2; count of bases not matched to a gene: 5. The CDR3 region has the DNA TGTGCCAGCAGAGTGACAGGGGTGCAAGAGACCCAGTACTTC. Translating it yields CASRVTGVQETQYF.

V is TRBV18 and J is TRBJ1-6, with D perhaps TRBD1 (5 bases). This CDR3 contains 16 residues. Trimming left V 6 bases short and J 0 bases short, with 12 bases between. The germline V gene has CDR1 KGHSH and CDR2 LQKENI. CDR3 in DNA: TGTGCCAGCTCTCTGACAGCTAGCTCCTATAATTCACCCCTCCACTTT. The encoded protein is CASSLTASSYNSPLHF.

The chain has TRBV9 and TRBJ1-1; no reliable D call. Trimming pared 0 bases from V and 12 bases from J, leaving 0 bases between. The CDR3 loop spans 8 amino acids. From germline, CDR1 is SGDLS and CDR2 YYNGEE. The CDR3 DNA reads as TGTGCCAGCAGCGTAGCTTTCTTT. This codes for CASSVAFF.

The CDR3 nucleotides read TGTGCCAGCAGAAAGCGGGGGGGTGGGGGCACAGATACGCAGTATTTT. Protein: CASRKRGGGGTDTQYF. The chain joins TRBV7-6 to TRBJ2-3, with 10 nucleotides matching TRBD2. V shed 6 bases, J shed 1 base, and the junction held 7 bases outside the gene matches. Germline V gives CDR1 SGHVS, CDR2 FNYEAQ. The CDR3 is 16 residues long.

This clonotype was recorded many times. V and J are TRBV11-2 and TRBJ2-7; 7 positions match TRBD1. Germline V gene data show CDR1 as SGHAT and CDR2 as FQNNGV. The length of the CDR3 is 15 residues. Trimming at V came to 5 bases and at J to 4 bases, leaving 11 bases not matched to a gene. CDR3 region: CASSEVPGGVYEQYF. The CDR3, as DNA: TGTGCCAGCAGCGAGGTCCCAGGGGGAGTTTACGAGCAGTACTTC.

The chain joins TRBV30 to TRBJ2-1; possibly TRBD1 or TRBD2 for D (5 bases each). From germline, CDR1 is GTSNPN and CDR2 SVGIG (reference sequence). There are 16 residues in the CDR3. Deletions cut 0 bases from V and 6 bases from J, with 18 bases between. The CDR3 loop reads CAWSVRDDLITNEQFF. CDR3 nucleotides: TGTGCCTGGAGTGTCAGGGACGACCTTATAACCAATGAGCAGTTCTTC.